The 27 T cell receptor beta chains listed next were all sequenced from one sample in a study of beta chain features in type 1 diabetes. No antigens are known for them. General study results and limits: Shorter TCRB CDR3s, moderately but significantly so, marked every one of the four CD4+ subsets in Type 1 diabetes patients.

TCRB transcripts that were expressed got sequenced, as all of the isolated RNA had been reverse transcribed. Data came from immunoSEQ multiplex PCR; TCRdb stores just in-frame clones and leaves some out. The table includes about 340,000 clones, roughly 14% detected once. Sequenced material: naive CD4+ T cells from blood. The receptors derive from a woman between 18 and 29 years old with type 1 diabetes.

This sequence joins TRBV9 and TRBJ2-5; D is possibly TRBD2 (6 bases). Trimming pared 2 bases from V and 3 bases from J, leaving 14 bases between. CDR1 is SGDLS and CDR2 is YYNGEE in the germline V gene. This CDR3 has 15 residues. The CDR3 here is CASSVTSRTKETQYF. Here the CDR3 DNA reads TGTGCCAGCAGCGTCACTAGCCGGACGAAAGAGACCCAGTACTTC. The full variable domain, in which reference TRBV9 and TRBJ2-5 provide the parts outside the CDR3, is DSGVTQTPKHLITATGQRVTLRCSPRSGDLSVYWYQQSLDQGLQFLIQYYNGEERAKGNILERFSAQQFPDLHSELNLSSLELGDSALYFCASSVTSRTKETQYFGPGTRLLVL.

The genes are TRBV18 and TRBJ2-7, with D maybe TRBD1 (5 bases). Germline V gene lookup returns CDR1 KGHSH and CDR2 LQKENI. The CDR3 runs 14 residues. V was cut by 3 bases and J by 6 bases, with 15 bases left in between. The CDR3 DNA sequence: TGTGCCAGCTCACCCCTAGAACAGGCCGGCGAGCAGTACTTC. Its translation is CASSPLEQAGEQYF. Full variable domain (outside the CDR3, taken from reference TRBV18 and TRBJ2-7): NAGVMQNPRHLVRRRGQEARLRCSPMKGHSHVYWYRQLPEEGLKFMVYLQKENIIDESGMPKERFSAEFPKEGPSILRIQQVVRGDSAAYFCASSPLEQAGEQYFGPGTRLTVT.

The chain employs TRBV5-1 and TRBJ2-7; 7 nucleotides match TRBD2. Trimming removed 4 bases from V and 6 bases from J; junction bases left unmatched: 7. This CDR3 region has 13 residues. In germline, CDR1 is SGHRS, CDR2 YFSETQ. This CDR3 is CASSPLTSTEQYF. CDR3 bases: TGCGCCAGCAGCCCACTGACTAGCACCGAGCAGTACTTC. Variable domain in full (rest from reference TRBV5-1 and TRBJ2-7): KAGVTQTPRYLIKTRGQQVTLSCSPISGHRSVSWYQQTPGQGLQFLFEYFSETQRNKGNFPGRFSGRQFSNSRSEMNVSTLELGDSALYLCASSPLTSTEQYFGPGTRLTVT.

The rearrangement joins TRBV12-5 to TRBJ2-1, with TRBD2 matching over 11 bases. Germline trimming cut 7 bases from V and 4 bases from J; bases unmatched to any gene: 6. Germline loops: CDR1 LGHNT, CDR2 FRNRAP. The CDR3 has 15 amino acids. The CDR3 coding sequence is TGTGCTAGTGCCCCGAGACTAGCGGGATACAATGAGCAGTTCTTC. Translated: CASAPRLAGYNEQFF.

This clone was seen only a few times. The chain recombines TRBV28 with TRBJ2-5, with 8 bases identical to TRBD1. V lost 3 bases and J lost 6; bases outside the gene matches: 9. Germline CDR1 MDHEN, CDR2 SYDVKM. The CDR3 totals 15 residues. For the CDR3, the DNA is TGTGCCAGCAGTTTGCCTGGACAGGGCGAGAAGACCCAGTACTTC. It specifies CASSLPGQGEKTQYF.

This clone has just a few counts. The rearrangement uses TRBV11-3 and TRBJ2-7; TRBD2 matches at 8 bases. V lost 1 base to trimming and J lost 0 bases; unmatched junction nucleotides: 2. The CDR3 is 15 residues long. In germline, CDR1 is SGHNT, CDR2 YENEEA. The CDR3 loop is CASSLAGGSSYEQYV. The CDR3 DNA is TGTGCCAGCAGCTTAGCGGGAGGGAGCTCCTACGAGCAGTACGTC.

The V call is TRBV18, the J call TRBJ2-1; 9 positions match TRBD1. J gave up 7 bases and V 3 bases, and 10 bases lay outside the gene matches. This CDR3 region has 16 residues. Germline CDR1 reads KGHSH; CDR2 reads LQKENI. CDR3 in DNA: TGTGCCAGCTCACCCCAAGAGGGACAGGGATGGAATGAGCAGTTCTTC. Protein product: CASSPQEGQGWNEQFF.

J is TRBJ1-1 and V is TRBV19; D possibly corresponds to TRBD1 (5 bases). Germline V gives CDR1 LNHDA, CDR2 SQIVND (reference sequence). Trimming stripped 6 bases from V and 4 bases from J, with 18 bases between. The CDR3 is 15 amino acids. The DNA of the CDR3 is TGTGCCAGTAGATTGACAACGGTGCAGGGCACTGAAGCTTTCTTT. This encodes CASRLTTVQGTEAFF.

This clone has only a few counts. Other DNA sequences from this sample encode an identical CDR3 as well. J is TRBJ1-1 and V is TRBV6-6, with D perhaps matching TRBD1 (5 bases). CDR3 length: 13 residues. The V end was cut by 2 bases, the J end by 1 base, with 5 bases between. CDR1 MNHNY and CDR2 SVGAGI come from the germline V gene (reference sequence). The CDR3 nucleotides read TGTGCCAGCAGTTACGGACAGAACACTGAAGCTTTCTTT. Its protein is CASSYGQNTEAFF.

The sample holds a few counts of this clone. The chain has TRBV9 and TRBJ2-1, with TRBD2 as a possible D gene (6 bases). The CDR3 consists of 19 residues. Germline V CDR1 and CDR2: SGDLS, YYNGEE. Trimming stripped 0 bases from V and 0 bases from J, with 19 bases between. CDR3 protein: CASSVGLIGGLSSYNEQFF. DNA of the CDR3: TGTGCCAGCAGCGTAGGATTAATTGGGGGGTTGAGCTCCTACAATGAGCAGTTCTTC.

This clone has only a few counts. The CDR3 DNA reads TGTGCCAGCAGCGTAGACAGGGCTTCTGAAGCTTTCTTT. Its protein product is CASSVDRASEAFF. The chain couples TRBV9 to TRBJ1-1, with D maybe TRBD1 (6 bases). CDR1 is SGDLS, CDR2 YYNGEE, per germline. V lost 0 bases and J lost 6, with 9 bases in between. CDR3 length equals 13 residues.

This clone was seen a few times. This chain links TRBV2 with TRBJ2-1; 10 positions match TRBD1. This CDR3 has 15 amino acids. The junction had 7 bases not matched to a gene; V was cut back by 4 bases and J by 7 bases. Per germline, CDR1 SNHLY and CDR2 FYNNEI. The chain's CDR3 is CASSVMGTGVNEQFF. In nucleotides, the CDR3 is TGTGCCAGCAGTGTAATGGGGACAGGGGTTAATGAGCAGTTCTTC.

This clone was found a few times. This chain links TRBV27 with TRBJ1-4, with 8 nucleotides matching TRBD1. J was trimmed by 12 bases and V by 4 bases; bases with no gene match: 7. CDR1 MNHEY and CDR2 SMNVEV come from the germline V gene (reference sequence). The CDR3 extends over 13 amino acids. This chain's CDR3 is CASSSHGQGQLFF. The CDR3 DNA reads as TGTGCCAGCAGTTCTCACGGACAGGGACAACTGTTTTTT.

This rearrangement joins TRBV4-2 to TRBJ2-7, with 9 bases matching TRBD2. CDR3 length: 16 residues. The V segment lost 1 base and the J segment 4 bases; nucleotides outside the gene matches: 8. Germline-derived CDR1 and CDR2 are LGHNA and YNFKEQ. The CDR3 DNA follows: TGTGCCAGCAGCCAAGTTGCGGGAGGGCCTTTTTACGAGCAGTACTTC. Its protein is CASSQVAGGPFYEQYF.

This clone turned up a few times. CDR3 amino acids: CASSLSAQGPYEQYF. Here the CDR3 DNA reads TGCGCCAGCAGCTTGTCAGCCCAGGGCCCCTACGAGCAGTACTTC. This rearrangement joins TRBV5-1 to TRBJ2-7, with D possibly matching TRBD1 (5 bases). V was clipped by 1 base and J by 2 bases, with 13 bases between them. CDR1 is SGHRS and CDR2 is YFSETQ in the germline V gene. The CDR3 is made up of 15 amino acids.

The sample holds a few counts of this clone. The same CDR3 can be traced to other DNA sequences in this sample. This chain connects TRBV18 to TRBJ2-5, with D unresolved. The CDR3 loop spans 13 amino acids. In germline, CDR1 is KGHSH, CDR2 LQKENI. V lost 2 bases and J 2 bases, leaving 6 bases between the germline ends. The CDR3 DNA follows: TGTGCCAGCTCACCAGGGCTACAAGAGACCCAGTACTTC. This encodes CASSPGLQETQYF. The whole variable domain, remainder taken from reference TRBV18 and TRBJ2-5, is NAGVMQNPRHLVRRRGQEARLRCSPMKGHSHVYWYRQLPEEGLKFMVYLQKENIIDESGMPKERFSAEFPKEGPSILRIQQVVRGDSAAYFCASSPGLQETQYFGPGTRLLVL.

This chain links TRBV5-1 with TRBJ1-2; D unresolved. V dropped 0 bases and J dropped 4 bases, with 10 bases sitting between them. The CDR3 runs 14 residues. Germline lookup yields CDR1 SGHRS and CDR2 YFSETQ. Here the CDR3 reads CASSLETARYGYTF. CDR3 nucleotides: TGCGCCAGCAGCTTGGAAACAGCCCGCTATGGCTACACCTTC.

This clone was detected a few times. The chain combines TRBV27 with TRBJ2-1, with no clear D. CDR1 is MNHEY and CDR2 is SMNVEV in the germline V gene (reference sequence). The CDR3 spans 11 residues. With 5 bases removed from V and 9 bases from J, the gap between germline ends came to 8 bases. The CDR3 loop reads CASSTQREQFF. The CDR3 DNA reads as TGTGCCAGCAGTACCCAGCGTGAGCAGTTCTTC.

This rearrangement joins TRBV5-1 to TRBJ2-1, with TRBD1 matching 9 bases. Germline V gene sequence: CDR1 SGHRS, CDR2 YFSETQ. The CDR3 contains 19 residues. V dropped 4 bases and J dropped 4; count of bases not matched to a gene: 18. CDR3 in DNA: TGCGCCAGCAGCCACCGAGGGGAGTACAGGGGGCGCGGATACAATGAGCAGTTCTTC. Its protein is CASSHRGEYRGRGYNEQFF.

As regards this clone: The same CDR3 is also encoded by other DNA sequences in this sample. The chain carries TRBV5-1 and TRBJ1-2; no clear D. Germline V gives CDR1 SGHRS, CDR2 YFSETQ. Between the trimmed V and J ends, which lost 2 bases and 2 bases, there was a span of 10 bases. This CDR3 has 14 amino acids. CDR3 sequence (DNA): TGCGCCAGCAGCTTAGATCCGGGGAACTATGGCTACACCTTC. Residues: CASSLDPGNYGYTF.

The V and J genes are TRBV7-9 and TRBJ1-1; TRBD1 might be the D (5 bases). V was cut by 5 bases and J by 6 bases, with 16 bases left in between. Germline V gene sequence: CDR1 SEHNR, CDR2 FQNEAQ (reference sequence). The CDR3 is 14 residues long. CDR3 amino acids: CASSRLGVAAEAFF. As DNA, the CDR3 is TGTGCCAGCAGCCGATTAGGGGTCGCGGCTGAAGCTTTCTTT.

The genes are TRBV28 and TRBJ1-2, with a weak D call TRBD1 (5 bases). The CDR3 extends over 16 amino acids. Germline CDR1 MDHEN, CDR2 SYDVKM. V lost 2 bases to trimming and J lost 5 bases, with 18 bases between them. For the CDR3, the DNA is TGTGCCAGCAGTTTAGCCACGGTGGGGCAGAGTTATGGCTACACCTTC. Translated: CASSLATVGQSYGYTF.

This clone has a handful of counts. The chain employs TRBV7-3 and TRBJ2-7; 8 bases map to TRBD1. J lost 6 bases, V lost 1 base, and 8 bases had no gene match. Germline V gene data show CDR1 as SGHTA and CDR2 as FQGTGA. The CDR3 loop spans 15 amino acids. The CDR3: CASSLMGQATAEQYF. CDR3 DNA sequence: TGTGCCAGCAGCTTAATGGGACAGGCCACCGCCGAGCAGTACTTC.

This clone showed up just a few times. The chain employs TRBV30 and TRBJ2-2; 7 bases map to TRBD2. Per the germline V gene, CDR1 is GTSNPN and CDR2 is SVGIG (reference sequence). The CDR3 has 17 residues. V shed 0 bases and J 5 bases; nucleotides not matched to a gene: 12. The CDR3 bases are TGTGCCTGGAGTGTAGCGGGACGGGAGCTTGGGACCGGGGAGCTGTTTTTT. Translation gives CAWSVAGRELGTGELFF. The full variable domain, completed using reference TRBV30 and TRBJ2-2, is SQTIHQWPATLVQPVGSPLSLECTVEGTSNPNLYWYRQAAGRGLQLLFYSVGIGQISSEVPQNLSASRPQDRQFILSSKKLLLSDSGFYLCAWSVAGRELGTGELFFGEGSRLTVL.

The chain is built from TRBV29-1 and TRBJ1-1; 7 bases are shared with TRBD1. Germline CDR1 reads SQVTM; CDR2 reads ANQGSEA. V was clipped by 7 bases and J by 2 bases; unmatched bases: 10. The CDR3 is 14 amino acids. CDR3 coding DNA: TGCAGCGCCAACCGTGGGGACAGTAACACTGAAGCTTTCTTT. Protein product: CSANRGDSNTEAFF.

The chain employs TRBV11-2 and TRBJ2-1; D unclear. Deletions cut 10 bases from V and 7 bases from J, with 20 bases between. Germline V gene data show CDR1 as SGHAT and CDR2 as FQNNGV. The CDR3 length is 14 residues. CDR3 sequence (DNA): TGTGCCACTAAAGCAATAATACGAGCAAATGAGCAGTTCTTC. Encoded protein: CATKAIIRANEQFF.

The CDR3 is CASSQGPITGELFF. The DNA of the CDR3 is TGCGCCAGCAGCCAAGGGCCGATCACCGGGGAGCTGTTTTTT. The chain couples TRBV4-3 to TRBJ2-2; D is unclear. Germline-derived CDR1 and CDR2 are LGHNA and YSLEER. The CDR3 contains 14 residues. Trimming cost V 1 base and J 4 bases, with 7 bases left between them.